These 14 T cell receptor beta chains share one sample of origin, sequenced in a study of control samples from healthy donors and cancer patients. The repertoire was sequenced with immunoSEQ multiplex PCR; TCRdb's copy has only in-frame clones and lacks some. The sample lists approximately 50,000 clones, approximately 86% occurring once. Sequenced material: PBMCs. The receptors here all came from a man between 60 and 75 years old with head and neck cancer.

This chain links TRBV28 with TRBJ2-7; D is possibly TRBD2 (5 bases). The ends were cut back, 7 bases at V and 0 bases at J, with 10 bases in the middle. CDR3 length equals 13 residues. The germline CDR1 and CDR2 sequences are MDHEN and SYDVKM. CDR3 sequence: CASISGSSYEQYF. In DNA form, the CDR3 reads TGTGCCAGCATCTCTGGGAGCTCCTACGAGCAGTACTTC.

CDR3 in amino acids: CASSVGAGDVETQYF. The CDR3 coding sequence is TGTGCCAGCAGCGTAGGGGCAGGGGATGTGGAGACCCAGTACTTC. This chain uses TRBV9 with TRBJ2-5, with D possibly TRBD1 on 6 matching bases. The CDR3 contains 15 residues. V was cut by 0 bases and J by 5 bases, with 14 bases left in between. CDR1 SGDLS and CDR2 YYNGEE come from the germline V gene.

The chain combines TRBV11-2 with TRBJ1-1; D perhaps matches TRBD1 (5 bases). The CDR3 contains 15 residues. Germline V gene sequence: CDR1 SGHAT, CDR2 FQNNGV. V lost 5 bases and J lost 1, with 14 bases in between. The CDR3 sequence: CASSQVRGGNTEAFF. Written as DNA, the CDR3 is TGTGCCAGCAGCCAAGTTAGGGGCGGGAACACTGAAGCTTTCTTT. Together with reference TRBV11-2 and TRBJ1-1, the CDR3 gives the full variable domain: EAGVAQSPRYKIIEKRQSVAFWCNPISGHATLYWYQQILGQGPKLLIQFQNNGVVDDSQLPKDRFSAERLKGVDSTLKIQPAKLEDSAVYLCASSQVRGGNTEAFFGQGTRLTVV.

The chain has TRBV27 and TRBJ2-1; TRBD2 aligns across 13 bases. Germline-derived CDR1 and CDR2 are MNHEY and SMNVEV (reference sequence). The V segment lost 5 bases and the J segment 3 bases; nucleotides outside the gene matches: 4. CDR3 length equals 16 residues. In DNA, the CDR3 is TGTGCCAGCAGTACTAGCGGGAGGGGTTACTACAATGAGCAGTTCTTC. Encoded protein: CASSTSGRGYYNEQFF.

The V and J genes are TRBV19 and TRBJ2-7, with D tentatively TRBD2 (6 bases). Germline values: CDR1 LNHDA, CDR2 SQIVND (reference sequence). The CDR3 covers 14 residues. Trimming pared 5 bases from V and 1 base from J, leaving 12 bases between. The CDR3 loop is CASSVLGGSYEQYF. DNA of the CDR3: TGTGCCAGTAGTGTCCTCGGGGGATCCTACGAGCAGTACTTC.

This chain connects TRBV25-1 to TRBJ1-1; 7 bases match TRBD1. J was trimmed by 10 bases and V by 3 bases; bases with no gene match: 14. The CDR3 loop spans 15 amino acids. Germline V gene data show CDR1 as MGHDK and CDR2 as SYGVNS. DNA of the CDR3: TGTGCCAGCAGTGACGCTAGACAGGGTGGGGTGGGAGCTTTCTTT. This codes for CASSDARQGGVGAFF.

The CDR3 reads CASSQDWQNIANNEKLFF. For the CDR3, the DNA is TGTGCCAGCAGCCAAGATTGGCAGAATATAGCCAATAATGAAAAACTGTTTTTT. The gene calls are TRBV3-1 (or the pseudogene TRBV3-2) and TRBJ1-4; no clear D gene. Trimming removed 0 bases at V and 4 bases at J, with 18 bases between. The CDR3 loop spans 18 amino acids. From germline, CDR1 is LGHDT and CDR2 YNNKEL (reference sequence).

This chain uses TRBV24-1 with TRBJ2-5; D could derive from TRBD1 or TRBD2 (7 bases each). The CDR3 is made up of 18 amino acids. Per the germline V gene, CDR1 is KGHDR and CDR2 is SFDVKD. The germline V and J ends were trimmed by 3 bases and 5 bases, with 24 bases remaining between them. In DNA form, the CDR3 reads TGTGCCACCAGTGATCGACGTGGAAGCAGGGGGGGTAAGGAGACCCAGTACTTC. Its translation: CATSDRRGSRGGKETQYF.

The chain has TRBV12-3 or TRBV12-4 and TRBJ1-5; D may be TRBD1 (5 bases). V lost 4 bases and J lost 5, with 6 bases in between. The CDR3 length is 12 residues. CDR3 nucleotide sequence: TGTGCCAGCAGTTCGGGGGATCAGCCCCAGCATTTT. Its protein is CASSSGDQPQHF.

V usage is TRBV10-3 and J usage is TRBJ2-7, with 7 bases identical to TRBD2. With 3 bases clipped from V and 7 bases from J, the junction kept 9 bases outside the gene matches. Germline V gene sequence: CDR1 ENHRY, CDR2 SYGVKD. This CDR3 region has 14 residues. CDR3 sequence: CAISDLAGVSEQYF. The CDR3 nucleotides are TGTGCCATCAGTGATCTTGCGGGAGTTAGTGAGCAGTACTTC.

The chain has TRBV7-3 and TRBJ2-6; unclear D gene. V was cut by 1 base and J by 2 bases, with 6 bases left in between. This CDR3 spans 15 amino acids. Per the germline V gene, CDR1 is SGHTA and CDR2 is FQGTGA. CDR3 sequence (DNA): TGTGCCAGCAGCTTAAATGGTCCTGGGGCCAACGTCCTGACTTTC. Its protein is CASSLNGPGANVLTF.

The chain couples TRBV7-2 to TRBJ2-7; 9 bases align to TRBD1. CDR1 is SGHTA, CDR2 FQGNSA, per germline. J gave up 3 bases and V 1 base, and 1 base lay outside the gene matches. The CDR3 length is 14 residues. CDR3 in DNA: TGTGCCAGCAGCTTAGTGGGACAGGGCTACGAGCAGTACTTC. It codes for CASSLVGQGYEQYF.

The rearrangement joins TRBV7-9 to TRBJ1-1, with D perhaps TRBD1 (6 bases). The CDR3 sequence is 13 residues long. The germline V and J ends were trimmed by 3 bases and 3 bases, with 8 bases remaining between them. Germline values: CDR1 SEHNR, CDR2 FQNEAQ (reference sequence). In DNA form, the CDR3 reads TGTGCCAGCAGCTTCGGACAGCACACTGAAGCTTTCTTT. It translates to CASSFGQHTEAFF.

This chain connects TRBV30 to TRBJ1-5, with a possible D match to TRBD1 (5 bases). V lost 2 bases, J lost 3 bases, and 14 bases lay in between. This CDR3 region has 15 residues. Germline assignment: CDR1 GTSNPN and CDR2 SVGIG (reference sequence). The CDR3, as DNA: TGTGCCTGGAGTCCCCAGGGAATCCTCAATCAGCCCCAGCATTTT. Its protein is CAWSPQGILNQPQHF.